The T cell receptor (beta chain) under discussion was sequenced for a study of shared clonotypes between healthy human individuals. General observations from the study: The generation probabilities recorded for non-shared clonotypes fell below those of clonotypes shared by all four donors.

The repertoire was sequenced with immunoSEQ multiplex PCR; TCRdb's copy has only in-frame clones and lacks some. The sample yields about 2.4 million clones, more than 80% seen once. Only Caucasian adults living in Nashville, Tennessee served as donors. Remarks on this clone: What it recognizes is unknown. This CDR3 is also generated by other DNA sequences in the sample.

This clonotype was sampled from a man younger than 35 in good health. The sequencing input was naive CD4+ T cells sorted from blood. Subset given: CD45RA+ positively selected.

Here the CDR3 reads CASSLGGQGTYEQYF. CDR3 coding DNA: TGTGCCAGCAGCTTAGGCGGACAGGGGACCTACGAGCAGTACTTC. The chain is built from TRBV7-2 and TRBJ2-7, with 9 bases fitting TRBD1. With 1 base clipped from V and 2 bases from J, the junction kept 3 bases outside the gene matches. Germline V CDR1 and CDR2: SGHTA, FQGNSA. CDR3 length equals 15 residues.